Below are 5 T cell receptor beta chains sequenced from a single sample in a study of blood T cell repertoires in COVID-19. This table comes from immunoSEQ multiplex PCR, and its TCRdb copy is limited to in-frame clones, with some not included. The repertoire consists of 55,000 to 80,000 clones, with roughly 82% occurring once and the leading ten covering 15% to 20%. Sequencing was performed on peripheral blood. The receptor set was obtained from a man aged 80 or over with active COVID-19.

This clone was seen more than once but under ten times. This sequence joins TRBV9 and TRBJ2-5; TRBD1 matches 8 bases. The length of the CDR3 is 15 residues. The V and J ends lost 0 bases and 1 base, in that order; junction bases with no gene match: 2. The germline gives CDR1 SGDLS, CDR2 YYNGEE. In nucleotides, the CDR3 is TGTGCCAGCAGCGTAGTACAGGGGGGCCAAGAGACCCAGTACTTC. The encoded protein is CASSVVQGGQETQYF. The entire variable domain, with the rest obtained from reference TRBV9 and TRBJ2-5, is as follows: DSGVTQTPKHLITATGQRVTLRCSPRSGDLSVYWYQQSLDQGLQFLIQYYNGEERAKGNILERFSAQQFPDLHSELNLSSLELGDSALYFCASSVVQGGQETQYFGPGTRLLVL.

Ten or more counts support this clone. CDR3 protein: CASSLVPGGNSPLHF. CDR3 sequence (DNA): TGTGCCAGCAGCTTGGTTCCAGGGGGGAATTCACCCCTCCACTTT. V usage is TRBV5-6 and J usage is TRBJ1-6, with TRBD1 identical over 7 bases. The V gene's germline CDR1 is SGHDT and CDR2 YYEEEE. The ends lost 0 bases at V and 7 bases at J; junction bases unmatched: 4. The CDR3 consists of 15 residues.

The chain uses TRBV7-2 and TRBJ1-1; no clear D. The V and J ends lost 5 bases and 4 bases respectively, with 14 bases between them. CDR3 length equals 14 residues. Germline assignment: CDR1 SGHTA and CDR2 FQGNSA. CDR3 DNA sequence: TGTGCCAGCAGCCCAGCAGGCGTGGGCACTGAAGCTTTCTTT. The encoded protein is CASSPAGVGTEAFF.

This clone was observed a few times. The chain employs TRBV7-2 and TRBJ2-2; tentative D call: TRBD2 (6 bases). Per germline, CDR1 SGHTA and CDR2 FQGNSA. CDR3 size: 16 residues. The V and J ends lost 2 bases and 0 bases respectively, with 10 bases between them. The DNA of the CDR3 is TGTGCCAGCAGCTTAATGGCGGGAACGAACACCGGGGAGCTGTTTTTT. Protein product: CASSLMAGTNTGELFF.

The J gene is TRBJ2-6, the V gene TRBV24-1; tentative D call: TRBD1 (5 bases). The CDR3 runs to 17 residues. Germline-derived CDR1 and CDR2 are KGHDR and SFDVKD. The germline V and J ends were trimmed by 4 bases and 0 bases, with 12 bases remaining between them. CDR3 sequence: CATSDRDGYSGANVLTF. In DNA form, the CDR3 reads TGTGCCACCAGTGACAGGGATGGATACTCTGGGGCCAACGTCCTGACTTTC.